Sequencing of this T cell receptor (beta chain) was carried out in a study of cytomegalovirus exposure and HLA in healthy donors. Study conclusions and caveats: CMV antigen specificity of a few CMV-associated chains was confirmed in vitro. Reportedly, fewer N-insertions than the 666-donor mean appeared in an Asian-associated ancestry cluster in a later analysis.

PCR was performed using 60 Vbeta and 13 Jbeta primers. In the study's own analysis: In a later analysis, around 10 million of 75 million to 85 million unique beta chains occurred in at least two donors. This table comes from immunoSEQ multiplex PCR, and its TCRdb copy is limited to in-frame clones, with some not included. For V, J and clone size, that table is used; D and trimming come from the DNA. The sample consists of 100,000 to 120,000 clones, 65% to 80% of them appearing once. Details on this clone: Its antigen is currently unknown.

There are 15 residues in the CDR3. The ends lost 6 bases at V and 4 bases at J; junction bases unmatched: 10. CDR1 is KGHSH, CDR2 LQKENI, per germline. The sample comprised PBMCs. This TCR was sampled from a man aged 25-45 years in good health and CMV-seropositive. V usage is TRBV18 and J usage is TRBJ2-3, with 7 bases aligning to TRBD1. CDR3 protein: CASSLTGDGPDTQYF. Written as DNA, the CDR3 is TGTGCCAGCTCTCTCACAGGGGATGGGCCAGATACGCAGTATTTT.